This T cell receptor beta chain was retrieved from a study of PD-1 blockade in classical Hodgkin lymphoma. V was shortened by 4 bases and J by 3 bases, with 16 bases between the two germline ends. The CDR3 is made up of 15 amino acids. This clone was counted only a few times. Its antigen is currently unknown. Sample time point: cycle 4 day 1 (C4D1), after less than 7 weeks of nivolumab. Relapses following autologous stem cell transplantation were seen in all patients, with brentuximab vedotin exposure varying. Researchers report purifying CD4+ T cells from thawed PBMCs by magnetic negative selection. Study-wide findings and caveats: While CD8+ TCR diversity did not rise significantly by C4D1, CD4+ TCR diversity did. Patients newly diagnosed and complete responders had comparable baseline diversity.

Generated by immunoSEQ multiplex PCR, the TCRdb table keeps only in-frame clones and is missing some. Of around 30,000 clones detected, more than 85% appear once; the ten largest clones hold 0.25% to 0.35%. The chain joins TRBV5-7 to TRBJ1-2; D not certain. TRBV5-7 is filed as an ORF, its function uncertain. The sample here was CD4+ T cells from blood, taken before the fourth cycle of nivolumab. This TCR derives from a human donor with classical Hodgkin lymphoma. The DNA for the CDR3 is TGTGCCAGCAGCCTAAGGGTGACGATCTACTATGGCTACACCTTC. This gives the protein CASSLRVTIYYGYTF.